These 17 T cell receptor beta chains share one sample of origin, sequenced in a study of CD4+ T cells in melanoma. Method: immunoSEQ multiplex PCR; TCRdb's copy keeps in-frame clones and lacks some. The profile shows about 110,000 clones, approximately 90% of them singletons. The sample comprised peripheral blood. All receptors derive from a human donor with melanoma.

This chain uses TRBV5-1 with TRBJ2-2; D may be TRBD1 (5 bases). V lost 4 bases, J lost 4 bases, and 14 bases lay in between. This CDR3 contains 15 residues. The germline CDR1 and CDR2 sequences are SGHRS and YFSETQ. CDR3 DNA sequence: TGCGCCAGCAGCCCCCTACAGGAGAGCACCGGGGAGCTGTTTTTT. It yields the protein CASSPLQESTGELFF.

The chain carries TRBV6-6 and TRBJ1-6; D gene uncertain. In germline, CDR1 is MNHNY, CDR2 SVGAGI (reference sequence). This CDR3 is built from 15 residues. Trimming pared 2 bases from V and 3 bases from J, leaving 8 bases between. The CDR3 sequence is CASSYRRDYNSPLHF. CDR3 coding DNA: TGTGCCAGCAGTTACCGACGGGACTATAATTCACCCCTCCACTTT.

CDR3 in DNA: TGTGCCAGCAGGGGTACAGGGGGCCCAGCGAACACCATATATTTT. This codes for CASRGTGGPANTIYF. This chain links TRBV6-1 with TRBJ1-3; TRBD1 matches 9 bases. From germline, CDR1 is MNHNS and CDR2 SASEGT. V gave up 6 bases and J gave up 7 bases; unmatched junction bases: 10. The CDR3 sequence is 15 residues long.

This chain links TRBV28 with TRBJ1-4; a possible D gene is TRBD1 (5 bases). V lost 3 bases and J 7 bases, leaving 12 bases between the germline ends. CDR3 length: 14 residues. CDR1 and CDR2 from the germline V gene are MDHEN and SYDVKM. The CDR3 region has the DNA TGTGCCAGCAGTTTGGGCGGGACGCGTGAAAAACTGTTTTTT. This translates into CASSLGGTREKLFF.

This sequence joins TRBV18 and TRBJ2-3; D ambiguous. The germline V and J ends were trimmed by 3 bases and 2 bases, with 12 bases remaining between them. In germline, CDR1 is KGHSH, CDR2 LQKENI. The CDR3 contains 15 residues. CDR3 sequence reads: CASSPSVLNTDTQYF. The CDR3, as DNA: TGTGCCAGCTCACCCTCGGTCCTCAACACAGATACGCAGTATTTT.

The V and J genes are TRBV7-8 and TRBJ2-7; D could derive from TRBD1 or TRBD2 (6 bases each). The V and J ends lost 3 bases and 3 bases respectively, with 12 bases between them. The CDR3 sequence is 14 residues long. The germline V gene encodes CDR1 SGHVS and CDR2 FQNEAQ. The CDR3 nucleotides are TGTGCCAGCAGCTTGGGGGGCGGATTCTACGAGCAGTACTTC. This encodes CASSLGGGFYEQYF.

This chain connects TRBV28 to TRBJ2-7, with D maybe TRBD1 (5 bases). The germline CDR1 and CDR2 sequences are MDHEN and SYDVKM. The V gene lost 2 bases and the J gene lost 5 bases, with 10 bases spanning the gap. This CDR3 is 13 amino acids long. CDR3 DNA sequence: TGTGCCAGCAGTTTACCAGGGTTGGACGAGCAGTACTTC. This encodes CASSLPGLDEQYF.

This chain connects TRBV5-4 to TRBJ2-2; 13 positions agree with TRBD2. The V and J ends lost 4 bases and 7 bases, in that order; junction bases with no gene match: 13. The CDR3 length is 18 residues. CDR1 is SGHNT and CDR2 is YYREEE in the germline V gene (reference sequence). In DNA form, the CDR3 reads TGTGCCAGCAGCGTCGGACTAGCGGGAGTCCAAATAGGCGGGGAGCTGTTTTTT. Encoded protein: CASSVGLAGVQIGGELFF.

CDR3 in DNA: TGTGCCAGCAGCTCCCAGGGCCCCAGGTATTTT. This sequence encodes CASSSQGPRYF. The genes are TRBV7-2 and TRBJ2-3; possible D gene TRBD1, 5 bases. Per germline, CDR1 SGHTA and CDR2 FQGNSA. The CDR3 length is 11 residues. Trimming pared 4 bases from V and 14 bases from J, leaving 13 bases between.

CDR3 in DNA: TGTGCCAGCAGTTTTGGGAGTAATTCACCCCTCCACTTT. Translation: CASSFGSNSPLHF. The V call is TRBV27, the J call TRBJ1-6; D remains ambiguous. Germline-derived CDR1 and CDR2 are MNHEY and SMNVEV (reference sequence). The CDR3 extends over 13 amino acids. V was pared by 3 bases and J by 6 bases, with 6 bases between.

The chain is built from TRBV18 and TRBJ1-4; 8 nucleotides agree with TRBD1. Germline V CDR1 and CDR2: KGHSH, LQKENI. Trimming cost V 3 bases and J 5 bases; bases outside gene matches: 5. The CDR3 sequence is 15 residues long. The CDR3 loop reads CASSPEGTGNEKLFF. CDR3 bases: TGTGCCAGCTCACCGGAGGGGACAGGCAATGAAAAACTGTTTTTT. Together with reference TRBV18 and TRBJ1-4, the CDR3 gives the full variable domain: NAGVMQNPRHLVRRRGQEARLRCSPMKGHSHVYWYRQLPEEGLKFMVYLQKENIIDESGMPKERFSAEFPKEGPSILRIQQVVRGDSAAYFCASSPEGTGNEKLFFGSGTQLSVL.

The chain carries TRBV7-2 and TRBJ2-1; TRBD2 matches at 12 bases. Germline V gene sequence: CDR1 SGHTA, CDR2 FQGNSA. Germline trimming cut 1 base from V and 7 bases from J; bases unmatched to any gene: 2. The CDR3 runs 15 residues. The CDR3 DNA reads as TGTGCCAGCAGCTTAGGCCTAGCGGGGGGGAATGAGCAGTTCTTC. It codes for CASSLGLAGGNEQFF.

The CDR3 reads CASSRGGPLYEQYF. The CDR3 DNA reads TGTGCCAGCAGCCGGGGGGGGCCCCTCTACGAGCAGTACTTC. The chain has TRBV6-5 and TRBJ2-7; 8 bases line up with TRBD2. The J segment lost 3 bases and the V segment lost 6 bases, leaving 7 bases of the junction unmatched. CDR1 and CDR2 (germline): MNHEY, SVGAGI. The CDR3 is made up of 14 amino acids.

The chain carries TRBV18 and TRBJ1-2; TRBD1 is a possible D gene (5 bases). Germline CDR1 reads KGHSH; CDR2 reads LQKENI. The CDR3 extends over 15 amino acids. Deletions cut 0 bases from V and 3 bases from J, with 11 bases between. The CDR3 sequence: CASSPPWGLDYGYTF. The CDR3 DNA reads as TGTGCCAGCTCACCACCGTGGGGACTCGACTATGGCTACACCTTC.

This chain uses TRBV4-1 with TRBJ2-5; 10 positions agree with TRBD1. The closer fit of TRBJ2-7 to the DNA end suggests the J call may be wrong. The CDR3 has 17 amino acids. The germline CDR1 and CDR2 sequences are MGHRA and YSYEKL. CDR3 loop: CASSRRDRGLAGYEQYF. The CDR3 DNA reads TGCGCCAGCAGCCGGCGGGACAGGGGATTAGCGGGATACGAGCAGTACTTC.

The CDR3 coding sequence is TGTGCCAGCAGTGGGCAGACGGGAGCCAACTACGAGCAGTACTTC. Translation: CASSGQTGANYEQYF. This chain links TRBV2 with TRBJ2-7; D may be TRBD2 (6 bases). Germline CDR1 reads SNHLY; CDR2 reads FYNNEI. This CDR3 is built from 15 residues. The V and J ends lost 4 bases and 3 bases respectively, with 16 bases between them.

This CDR3 reads CAMSSTGTNYGYTF. The DNA for the CDR3 is TGTGCCATGTCCTCTACAGGGACTAACTATGGCTACACCTTC. This rearrangement joins TRBV10-3 to TRBJ1-2; D perhaps matches TRBD1 (6 bases). Trimming took off 9 bases at V and 0 bases at J, with 14 bases between the two ends. CDR3 length: 14 amino acids. CDR1 and CDR2 (germline): ENHRY, SYGVKD.